The sequence of this T cell receptor (beta chain) was determined in a study of identifying expanded T cells in peripheral blood. Study-wide results and limits: Two-week clone count variance significantly increased as total template count grew. Technical replicates showed about 1.2 changed clones; about 2 weeks roughly 16; four weeks 19.

In regard to this clone: Its antigen is not known.

TCRdb keeps only in-frame clones here, not all; method: immunoSEQ multiplex PCR. Of over 100,000 clones listed, about 87% were seen once; the top ten hold about 7.7%. V trimming: 1 base; J trimming: 2 bases; junction bases outside the gene matches: 3. There are 15 residues in the CDR3. The germline gives CDR1 WSHSY, CDR2 SAAADI. Material: blood. The receptor was isolated from a person aged 18 to 75 in good health. V is TRBV10-2 and J is TRBJ1-1, with 8 nucleotides matching TRBD1. CDR3 in amino acids: CASSEWTGQNTEAFF. The CDR3 bases are TGCGCCAGCAGTGAGTGGACAGGGCAAAACACTGAAGCTTTCTTT.